This T cell receptor (beta chain) was recovered during a study of T cell responses to AZD1222 COVID-19 vaccine. Study-level results: With dominance at 160-218 and 743-854, vaccine-associated CD4 TCRs spanned spike. Compared with day 0, the breadth and depth of the Spike-specific TCR repertoire rose significantly after two doses of AZD1222. At baseline, just a handful of AZD1222 recipients tested seropositive.

This CDR3 is 15 amino acids long. CDR1 and CDR2 (germline): SGHVS, FQNEAQ. The V and J ends lost 5 bases and 6 bases, in that order; junction bases with no gene match: 8. Here immunoSEQ multiplex PCR was the method, and the copy in TCRdb shows in-frame clones only, minus some. The repertoire holds about 83,000 clones, 70% to 90% seen once, with around 4.5% in the top ten. Remarks on this clone: Its antigen is as yet unknown.

The receptor comes from an adult in good health. The sequences come from peripheral blood, collected on day 0 of MenACWY control vaccination. This rearrangement joins TRBV7-8 to TRBJ1-2; 11 positions agree with TRBD1. CDR3 loop: CASSPYPGQGDGYTF. The CDR3 bases are TGTGCCAGCAGCCCCTACCCGGGACAGGGGGATGGCTACACCTTC.